Shown below are 6 T cell receptor beta chains from a single sample sequenced in a study of cytomegalovirus exposure and HLA in healthy donors. 13 Jbeta primers and 60 Vbeta primers were used for the PCR. The data were produced by immunoSEQ multiplex PCR, yet TCRdb's version contains in-frame clones alone and is incomplete. The sample holds around 240,000 clones, around 76% seen once. Source material: PBMCs. The receptors stem from a woman aged 40 to 49 in good health and CMV-seropositive.

The V and J genes are TRBV4-2 and TRBJ1-2; D is ambiguous. CDR1 is LGHNA, CDR2 YNFKEQ, per germline. V lost 0 bases to trimming and J lost 8 bases, with 13 bases between them. This CDR3 has 14 residues. CDR3 protein: CASSQDPASRGYTF. CDR3 bases: TGTGCCAGCAGCCAAGATCCGGCTTCGAGGGGCTACACCTTC.

This chain connects TRBV7-8 to TRBJ1-2, with no clear D. Germline CDR1 and CDR2: SGHVS and FQNEAQ. Trimming cost V 1 base and J 6 bases, with 12 bases left between them. This CDR3 is built from 14 residues. The CDR3 here is CASSLDIIPDGYTF. As DNA, the CDR3 is TGTGCCAGCAGCTTAGATATTATACCGGATGGCTACACCTTC.

This chain uses TRBV6-4 with TRBJ1-1; D is unclear. Germline loops: CDR1 MRHNA, CDR2 SNTAGT. The CDR3 consists of 13 residues. V shed 5 bases and J shed 1 base, with 8 bases lying between them. CDR3 sequence (DNA): TGTGCCAGCAGTTCCCAGGAGAACACTGAAGCTTTCTTT. Its translation is CASSSQENTEAFF.

The gene calls are TRBV11-3 and TRBJ2-1; perhaps TRBD2 as D (5 bases). The CDR3 length is 13 residues. V gave up 0 bases and J gave up 10 bases, with 10 bases separating them. Germline-derived CDR1 and CDR2 are SGHNT and YENEEA. The CDR3 DNA is TGTGCCAGCAGCTTAGACTCCGGCGGGGAGCAGTTCTTC. Its translation: CASSLDSGGEQFF.

This chain uses TRBV19 with TRBJ1-1; TRBD1 matches at 8 bases. J lost 4 bases, V lost 2 bases, and 6 bases had no gene match. Germline CDR1 and CDR2: LNHDA and SQIVND (reference sequence). This CDR3 comprises 15 residues. CDR3 nucleotides: TGTGCCAGTAGTATATACAGGGGGGGTTTCACTGAAGCTTTCTTT. Translating it yields CASSIYRGGFTEAFF.

The chain couples TRBV19 to TRBJ2-4; 9 bases agree with TRBD1. Germline lookup yields CDR1 LNHDA and CDR2 SQIVND (reference sequence). V trimming: 6 bases; J trimming: 6 bases; junction bases outside the gene matches: 9. This CDR3 is 15 amino acids long. The CDR3 loop reads CASSRPGTGPNIQYF. CDR3 in DNA: TGTGCCAGTAGCCGTCCCGGGACAGGGCCAAACATTCAGTACTTC.